The 14 T cell receptor beta chains below were found in one sample sequenced in a study of blood T cells in healthy people across ages. Through a sample-barcoded 5' primer and a J-beta primer mix, a second PCR was run for roughly 6 to 11 cycles. Using its own MiXCR run on the 5' RACE reads, TCRdb lists one record per CDR3 protein. The table includes about 1,800,000 distinct CDR3 sequences, 28% detected once. Sequenced material: blood. These receptors were collected from a woman between 25 and 40 years old in good health.

This clonotype was picked up many times. The CDR3 nucleotides are TGCAGCGTTGAGGACAGGGGGCGGGAAAACATTCAGTACTTC. This encodes CSVEDRGRENIQYF. The chain employs TRBV29-1 and TRBJ2-4; 11 bases line up with TRBD1. V lost 3 bases, J lost 5 bases, and 3 bases stayed unmatched. The germline V gene encodes CDR1 SQVTM and CDR2 ANQGSEA. This CDR3 region has 14 residues.

This clonotype was counted between two and nine times. This CDR3 reads CASSSPGQLKEKLFF. The CDR3 DNA follows: TGTGCCAGCAGCTCCCCGGGACAGCTCAAGGAGAAACTGTTTTTT. The chain recombines TRBV7-9 with TRBJ1-4; 7 bases agree with TRBD1. Trimming removed 4 bases from V and 11 bases from J; junction bases left unmatched: 13. The V gene's germline CDR1 is SEHNR and CDR2 FQNEAQ (reference sequence). The CDR3 consists of 15 residues.

This clonotype turned up a few times. V usage is TRBV12-3 or TRBV12-4 and J usage is TRBJ2-1; D tentatively reads TRBD1 or TRBD2 (5 bases each). The CDR3 loop spans 13 amino acids. Between the trimmed V and J ends, which lost 9 bases and 9 bases, there was a span of 18 bases. The CDR3 nucleotides read TGTGCCAGGACGGGGCAGAGGAACGGTGAGCAGTTCTTC. Translated: CARTGQRNGEQFF.

CDR3 in amino acids: CSCGSGGSETQYF. The CDR3 coding sequence is TGCAGTTGCGGTAGCGGGGGGTCTGAGACCCAGTACTTC. The V call is TRBV20-1, the J call TRBJ2-7, with 10 bases identical to TRBD2. The DNA end lines up better with TRBJ2-5; the J call may be wrong. This CDR3 is built from 13 residues. Germline values: CDR1 DFQATT, CDR2 SNEGSKA (reference sequence).

Ten or more counts support this clonotype. V is TRBV6-5 and J is TRBJ1-2; TRBD1 is a possible D gene (6 bases). The germline V and J ends were trimmed by 2 bases and 4 bases, with 17 bases remaining between them. Germline CDR1 MNHEY, CDR2 SVGAGI. The CDR3 has 16 amino acids. The CDR3 loop reads CASSYLVGGAVYGYTF. The CDR3 region has the DNA TGTGCCAGCAGTTACCTCGTGGGGGGCGCTGTCTATGGCTACACCTTC.

The J gene is TRBJ2-3, the V gene TRBV20-1, with TRBD2 matching 7 bases. This CDR3 is built from 15 residues. J gave up 5 bases and V 5 bases, and 13 bases lay outside the gene matches. CDR1 is DFQATT, CDR2 SNEGSKA, per germline (reference sequence). The CDR3 region has the DNA TGCAGTGCTGCGCACGGGGAGGGCGTGGGAGATACGCAGTATTTT. This encodes CSAAHGEGVGDTQYF.

At least ten counts were recorded for this clonotype. The chain uses TRBV7-2 and TRBJ2-7; TRBD2 agrees at 7 bases. The CDR3 has 15 residues. The junction had 9 bases not matched to a gene; V was cut back by 3 bases and J by 4 bases. CDR1 and CDR2 from the germline V gene are SGHTA and FQGNSA. As DNA, the CDR3 is TGTGCCAGCAGCTTGGCTAGCGGTTCGGGATACGAGCAGTACTTC. It is translated as CASSLASGSGYEQYF.

This clonotype was seen ten or more times. V and J are TRBV30 and TRBJ2-7; a weak D match, TRBD1 (5 bases). The CDR3 is made up of 16 amino acids. V gave up 3 bases and J gave up 7 bases, with 25 bases separating them. Germline CDR1 is GTSNPN and CDR2 is SVGIG (reference sequence). CDR3 region: CAWRRQGNDAGLEQYF. For the CDR3, the DNA is TGTGCCTGGAGAAGGCAGGGAAACGACGCTGGTTTGGAGCAGTACTTC.

This clonotype was observed at least ten times. The DNA for the CDR3 is TGTGCCAGCAGTCAATCGGGCGGGAACACTGAAGCTTTCTTT. The encoded protein is CASSQSGGNTEAFF. V gene TRBV6-5 combines with J gene TRBJ1-1; D gene uncertain. The CDR3 extends over 14 amino acids. Looked up from germline, CDR1 is MNHEY and CDR2 is SVGAGI. Deletions cut 5 bases from V and 1 base from J, with 11 bases between.

This clonotype was seen only a few times. This chain connects TRBV20-1 to TRBJ1-4; D unresolved. This CDR3 is built from 14 residues. Germline CDR1 reads DFQATT; CDR2 reads SNEGSKA (reference sequence). V lost 5 bases and J 7 bases, leaving 17 bases between the germline ends. CDR3 sequence: CSAPGPARGEKLFF. The CDR3 DNA is TGCAGTGCTCCCGGGCCAGCACGCGGTGAAAAACTGTTTTTT.

A remark on this clonotype: A junction end diverges from the germline sequence, so it may reflect a read error. V gene TRBV7-9 combines with J gene TRBJ2-5, with D uncertain. Germline CDR1 SEHNR, CDR2 FQNEAQ (reference sequence). The CDR3 runs 14 residues. The CDR3 spells CASSLGGQLETQDF. The CDR3 nucleotides read TGTGCCAGCAGCTTAGGTGGTCAGCTAGAGACCCAGGACTTC.

Of note for this clonotype: A read error may produce the germline difference seen at one junction end. The chain couples TRBV12-3 or TRBV12-4 to TRBJ2-2, with a possible D match to TRBD2 (6 bases). The CDR3 is made up of 14 amino acids. The CDR3 reads CASSFGGGPGELFF. Here the CDR3 DNA reads TGTGCCAGCAGTTTCGGGGGAGGACCCGGGGAACTGTTTTTT.

The V call is TRBV29-1, the J call TRBJ1-1; D perhaps matches TRBD1 (5 bases). Germline V gene data show CDR1 as SQVTM and CDR2 as ANQGSEA. CDR3 size: 12 residues. The ends were cut back, 6 bases at V and 7 bases at J, with 15 bases in the middle. CDR3 protein: CSVGGDYLEAFF. CDR3 DNA sequence: TGCAGCGTGGGAGGGGACTACCTTGAAGCTTTCTTT.

This sequence joins TRBV10-3 and TRBJ1-1; tentative D call: TRBD1 (5 bases). The CDR3 is 15 residues long. Germline-derived CDR1 and CDR2 are ENHRY and SYGVKD. V lost 4 bases to trimming and J lost 4 bases, with 16 bases between them. The CDR3 protein is CAISVSRGAGTEAFF. As DNA, the CDR3 is TGTGCCATCAGTGTGTCGCGCGGGGCGGGCACTGAAGCTTTCTTT.